Below, 27 T cell receptor beta chains from the same sample are listed, as sequenced in a study of blood T cell repertoires in COVID-19 (dated by TCRdb to the early 2020s). Preparation of the library involved the immunoSEQ multiplex PCR assay. In its TCRdb copy, this immuneACCESS table keeps in-frame sequences only and misses some clones. Where compared with another copy, unresolved V genes explain less than half of these, and the others have no known cause. The sample table holds 42,000 or so clones, of which 88% were seen once. The ten biggest clones cover less than 3% of the sample. The sample consisted of peripheral blood. Source of these receptors: a human donor in a cohort sampled during active COVID-19.

The V and J genes are TRBV6-1 and TRBJ2-1; 8 nucleotides align to TRBD2. This CDR3 is built from 16 residues. Germline assignment: CDR1 MNHNS and CDR2 SASEGT. After removal of 3 bases from V and 1 base from J, the junction contained 5 bases not matched to a gene. The CDR3 sequence: CASSDPGLGSYNEQFF. CDR3 DNA sequence: TGTGCCAGCAGTGACCCGGGACTAGGGTCCTACAATGAGCAGTTCTTC.

The chain employs TRBV19 and TRBJ1-2; TRBD1 aligns across 10 bases. CDR3 length: 15 residues. Germline CDR1 reads LNHDA; CDR2 reads SQIVND (reference sequence). Losses at the gene ends were 1 base for V and 6 bases for J; bases not matched to a gene: 5. The CDR3 spells CASSIALGQGNGYTF. CDR3 coding DNA: TGTGCCAGTAGTATAGCCCTGGGACAGGGGAATGGCTACACCTTC.

V and J are TRBV18 and TRBJ1-2; D gene uncertain. Germline V gene data show CDR1 as KGHSH and CDR2 as LQKENI. This CDR3 has 14 amino acids. V was pared by 2 bases and J by 1 base, with 8 bases between. CDR3 sequence: CASSPGPNNYGYTF. The CDR3 nucleotides read TGTGCCAGCTCACCAGGGCCTAATAACTATGGCTACACCTTC.

This clone was seen only once. The gene calls are TRBV4-1 and TRBJ2-1; 10 positions agree with TRBD1. CDR1 and CDR2 (germline): MGHRA, YSYEKL. J lost 3 bases, V lost 1 base, and 0 bases had no gene match. The CDR3 length is 15 residues. CDR3 protein: CASSQGTGGYNEQFF. The CDR3 DNA follows: TGCGCCAGCAGCCAAGGGACAGGGGGCTACAATGAGCAGTTCTTC.

The chain is built from TRBV29-1 and TRBJ1-2; the D gene is possibly TRBD1 (5 bases). The CDR3 length is 16 residues. Germline V gives CDR1 SQVTM, CDR2 ANQGSEA. Trimming cost V 5 bases and J 2 bases, with 21 bases left between them. DNA of the CDR3: TGCAGCGTTCTTAGCCTGGAGACAGCGATCAACTATGGCTACACCTTC. Protein: CSVLSLETAINYGYTF. Variable domain in full (rest from reference TRBV29-1 and TRBJ1-2): SAVISQKPSRDICQRGTSLTIQCQVDSQVTMMFWYRQQPGQSLTLIATANQGSEATYESGFVIDKFPISRPNLTFSTLTVSNMSPEDSSIYLCSVLSLETAINYGYTFGSGTRLTVV.

The chain uses TRBV15 and TRBJ1-1, with D possibly being TRBD1 (5 bases). Germline-derived CDR1 and CDR2 are LNHNV and YYDKDF (reference sequence). V was cut by 5 bases and J by 1 base, with 17 bases left in between. The CDR3 has 16 residues. Here the CDR3 DNA reads TGTGCCACCAGCCCAAGGGAGGGGAGCGCGAACACTGAAGCTTTCTTT. Encoded protein: CATSPREGSANTEAFF.

In DNA form, the CDR3 reads TGTGCCAGCAGCTTAGGGAGGGCTATGAGCTCCTACAATGAGCAGTTCTTC. Translation: CASSLGRAMSSYNEQFF. The chain carries TRBV7-9 and TRBJ2-1; maybe TRBD2 (6 bases). The germline CDR1 and CDR2 sequences are SEHNR and FQNEAQ (reference sequence). The CDR3 runs 17 residues. V lost 1 base and J 0 bases, leaving 13 bases between the germline ends. Complete variable domain (other parts from reference TRBV7-9 and TRBJ2-1): DTGVSQNPRHKITKRGQNVTFRCDPISEHNRLYWYRQTLGQGPEFLTYFQNEAQLEKSRLLSDRFSAERPKGSFSTLEIQRTEQGDSAMYLCASSLGRAMSSYNEQFFGPGTRLTVL.

V is TRBV6-5 and J is TRBJ2-4, with unresolved D. This CDR3 region has 14 residues. The germline V gene encodes CDR1 MNHEY and CDR2 SVGAGI. Trimming removed 0 bases from V and 7 bases from J, with 10 bases in between. CDR3 amino acids: CASSYSAELNIQYF. DNA for the CDR3: TGTGCCAGCAGTTACTCGGCGGAGTTGAACATTCAGTACTTC.

This rearrangement joins TRBV13 to TRBJ2-5; TRBD2 aligns across 8 bases. Per the germline V gene, CDR1 is PRHDT and CDR2 is FYEKMQ (reference sequence). CDR3 length: 14 residues. Trimming removed 0 bases from V and 6 bases from J; junction bases left unmatched: 3. The CDR3 DNA is TGTGCCAGCAGCTTAGGGACTAGCGCGCAGACCCAGTACTTC. Amino acid sequence: CASSLGTSAQTQYF.

The J gene is TRBJ1-6, the V gene TRBV7-8, with TRBD1 identical over 7 bases. Trimming cost V 5 bases and J 9 bases; bases outside gene matches: 7. The germline CDR1 and CDR2 sequences are SGHVS and FQNEAQ. This CDR3 comprises 14 residues. As DNA, the CDR3 is TGTGCCAGCAGCCCACAGGGGTTAGGTTCACCCCTCCACTTT. Residues: CASSPQGLGSPLHF.

This chain uses TRBV6-7 with TRBJ1-1; no reliable D call. TRBV6-7 is reported as an ORF; its role is uncertain. Trimming removed 0 bases at V and 12 bases at J, with 14 bases between. The CDR3 is 13 residues long. The CDR3 is CASSYSWASGPFF. Written as DNA, the CDR3 is TGTGCCAGCAGTTACTCTTGGGCAAGCGGACCTTTCTTT.

The chain combines TRBV19 with TRBJ1-4; TRBD1 is a possible D gene (5 bases). There are 13 residues in the CDR3. Trimming shortened V by 5 bases and J by 8 bases, and 12 bases separated the two germline ends. Per the germline V gene, CDR1 is LNHDA and CDR2 is SQIVND (reference sequence). The CDR3 loop is CASSVGQEEKLFF. Here the CDR3 DNA reads TGTGCCAGTAGTGTTGGACAAGAGGAAAAACTGTTTTTT.

The sample holds one count of this clone. This chain joins TRBV10-2 and TRBJ2-3, with 9 bases lining up with TRBD1. The J segment lost 4 bases and the V segment lost 0 bases, leaving 8 bases of the junction unmatched. Germline CDR1 is WSHSY and CDR2 is SAAADI. The CDR3 totals 17 residues. This CDR3 reads CASSESPGQGYADTQYF. The CDR3 nucleotides read TGCGCCAGCAGTGAGTCGCCGGGACAGGGTTACGCAGATACGCAGTATTTT.

The rearrangement uses TRBV4-1 and TRBJ1-2; D possibly corresponds to TRBD1 (5 bases). V was shortened by 0 bases and J by 3 bases, with 14 bases between the two germline ends. From germline, CDR1 is MGHRA and CDR2 YSYEKL. The CDR3 totals 16 residues. The CDR3 DNA sequence: TGCGCCAGCAGCCAAGATTTCAGCGGGGCGGACTATGGCTACACCTTC. Amino acid sequence: CASSQDFSGADYGYTF.

The gene calls are TRBV19 and TRBJ1-6; 7 bases are a match to TRBD1. V lost 5 bases, J lost 10 bases, and 11 bases stayed unmatched. The germline CDR1 and CDR2 sequences are LNHDA and SQIVND (reference sequence). The CDR3 has 15 residues. The chain's CDR3 is CASSHPDRSPSPLHF. For the CDR3, the DNA is TGTGCCAGTAGTCATCCGGACAGGTCTCCATCACCCCTCCACTTT.

Of note for this clone: Sequence at one end of the junction differs from germline and may be a read error. The J gene is TRBJ2-3, the V gene TRBV15; unclear D gene. The CDR3 loop spans 13 amino acids. The V gene's germline CDR1 is LNHNV and CDR2 YYDKDF (reference sequence). CDR3 bases: TGTGTCACCAGCAGAACCGGGTCAGATACGCAGTATTTT. This translates into CVTSRTGSDTQYF.

This chain uses TRBV5-1 with TRBJ2-2; 7 nucleotides agree with TRBD1. V lost 3 bases to trimming and J lost 7 bases; unmatched junction nucleotides: 9. Germline values: CDR1 SGHRS, CDR2 YFSETQ. CDR3 length equals 15 residues. For the CDR3, the DNA is TGCGCCAGCAGCTGGACAACAGGGGACATCGGGGAGCTGTTTTTT. Its protein product is CASSWTTGDIGELFF.

The V call is TRBV19, the J call TRBJ2-3; D is ambiguous. In germline, CDR1 is LNHDA, CDR2 SQIVND (reference sequence). The V and J ends lost 3 bases and 1 base respectively, with 5 bases between them. The CDR3 contains 13 residues. The CDR3 spells CASSIRGTDTQYF. DNA of the CDR3: TGTGCCAGTAGTATTCGGGGCACAGATACGCAGTATTTT.

This clone was seen a single time. V and J are TRBV10-3 and TRBJ2-5; D unresolved. CDR1 and CDR2 from the germline V gene are ENHRY and SYGVKD. This CDR3 contains 15 residues. Trimming stripped 1 base from V and 1 base from J, with 10 bases between. The CDR3 DNA is TGTGCCATCAGTGAGTTAGTAGACTTCCAAGAGACCCAGTACTTC. Its translation: CAISELVDFQETQYF.

V gene TRBV7-9 combines with J gene TRBJ2-5; no clear D. Trimming took 5 bases from V and 5 from J, leaving 18 bases between them. This CDR3 contains 15 residues. The germline V gene encodes CDR1 SEHNR and CDR2 FQNEAQ (reference sequence). The CDR3 DNA is TGTGCCAGCAGCCACCCGCTAGATGTGACTGAGACCCAGTACTTC. Its translation is CASSHPLDVTETQYF.

The chain employs TRBV6-5 and TRBJ2-3, with a possible D match to TRBD1 (6 bases). V dropped 6 bases and J dropped 6 bases, with 16 bases sitting between them. CDR1 and CDR2 (germline): MNHEY, SVGAGI. The length of the CDR3 is 14 residues. The CDR3 sequence: CASSLTGISDTQYF. The CDR3 coding sequence is TGTGCCAGCAGCCTTACAGGGATCAGCGATACGCAGTATTTT.

The chain is built from TRBV6-2 or TRBV6-3 and TRBJ1-6; D is unclear. V was trimmed by 7 bases and J by 7 bases, leaving 14 bases between them. Germline values: CDR1 MNHEY, CDR2 SVGEGT. The CDR3 spans 14 residues. The CDR3 DNA reads as TGTGCCAGCACCCCCGTCGAGGGAAATTCACCCCTCCACTTT. This gives the protein CASTPVEGNSPLHF.

The rearrangement uses TRBV5-1 and TRBJ1-1, with TRBD1 as a possible D gene (5 bases). V lost 0 bases and J lost 0, with 12 bases in between. The CDR3 extends over 16 amino acids. CDR1 is SGHRS and CDR2 is YFSETQ in the germline V gene. The DNA of the CDR3 is TGCGCCAGCAGCTTGGTTACGGGCAGGGTGAACACTGAAGCTTTCTTT. This gives the protein CASSLVTGRVNTEAFF.

The chain couples TRBV7-9 to TRBJ2-3, with 11 bases lining up with TRBD2. The germline V gene has CDR1 SEHNR and CDR2 FQNEAQ (reference sequence). With V trimmed by 5 bases and J by 0 bases, 4 bases remained unmatched. This CDR3 is built from 16 residues. The CDR3 DNA follows: TGTGCCAGCAGCCCGGGACTAGCGGTTAGCACAGATACGCAGTATTTT. Translated: CASSPGLAVSTDTQYF.

The chain couples TRBV9 to TRBJ1-6, with 7 nucleotides matching TRBD1. V was clipped by 3 bases and J by 0 bases; unmatched bases: 6. The CDR3 is 17 amino acids. Germline loops: CDR1 SGDLS, CDR2 YYNGEE. For the CDR3, the DNA is TGTGCCAGCAGCGGGGCTCAGGGGGACTCCTATAATTCACCCCTCCACTTT. Its translation: CASSGAQGDSYNSPLHF.

The rearrangement links TRBV10-1 to TRBJ2-3; 8 bases agree with TRBD2. From germline, CDR1 is WNHNN and CDR2 SYGVQD (reference sequence). J gave up 2 bases and V 7 bases, and 5 bases lay outside the gene matches. The CDR3 runs 14 residues. The CDR3 DNA follows: TGCGCCAGCACTGCCGGGAGGGACACAGATACGCAGTATTTT. Translating gives CASTAGRDTDTQYF.

The chain is built from TRBV6-6 and TRBJ2-7; D may be TRBD1 (6 bases). The CDR3 runs to 12 residues. V shed 3 bases and J shed 6 bases, with 9 bases lying between them. Germline lookup yields CDR1 MNHNY and CDR2 SVGAGI (reference sequence). DNA of the CDR3: TGTGCCAGCAGTTATGGGACAAGCGAGCAGTACTTC. Its protein product is CASSYGTSEQYF.